This T cell receptor (beta chain) was profiled in a study of blood T cell repertoires in COVID-19 (dated by TCRdb to 2018 to 2021). For the wider study: Collaborator samples came from the United States, Italy and Spain and covered acute and convalescent phases of COVID-19. The prospective study material was composed of cDNA or gDNA derived from T cells, B-cell-depleted T cells, or PBMCs. Deeply sampled blood TCRbeta repertoires from subjects exposed to, actively infected with, or recovered from COVID-19 were included in the dataset. A freely available public database, intended as a resource for researchers studying the immune response to SARS-CoV-2, is where the repertoires were released. Samples were obtained from the ongoing ImmuneRACE study (first 160 participants) and from approximately 1,200 subjects provided by 6 global collaborators. A de-identified subject ID, COVID-19 status, age in years and sex were almost always included in the sample metadata. Where HLA class I and class II types were available, the types were taken from metadata supplied by the sample provider, not from assay-based typing.

The CDR3, cysteine through phenylalanine, is 11 amino acids long. Of the read, only the CDR3 DNA is kept; its 33 bases are in frame from base 1. V lost 7 bases and J lost 11 bases, and the count of bases not matched to a germline gene is 4. CDR1 and CDR2, looked up from the germline V gene, are MDHEN and SYDVKM. TCRbeta CDR3 regions were amplified from genomic DNA by means of the immunoSEQ Assay, a bias-controlled multiplex PCR. Processing in the source paper ran as follows. The number of nucleated cells in each sample was estimated from the amplification of reference gene primers within the assay. To quantify the absolute abundance of each unique TCRbeta CDR3 rearrangement, sequence reads were collapsed and filtered. For each sample, productive Simpson clonality was calculated as the square root of Simpson's diversity index across productive rearrangements. In its TCRdb copy, this immuneACCESS table keeps in-frame sequences only and misses some clones. Where compared with another copy, unresolved V genes explain less than half of these, and the others have no known cause. For V, J and clone size, that table is used; D and trimming come from the DNA. The sample has 360,000 or so clones on record, roughly 91% of them singletons. The ten largest clonotypes hold about 1.8% of the sample.

Note on this clone: Its antigen has not been determined. Base qualities are missing; no much larger clone stands one base away.

Overall study outcomes, separate from this receptor: Clinical and demographic metadata were provided uncurated, with the amount varying by source and participant.

Participants in the prospective study were aged about 18 to 90 years, lived in about two dozen United States geographic areas, and enrolled through a virtual design. Cohort assignment in the prospective study relied on participant-reported clinical history from a screening survey and a study questionnaire. For ImmuneRACE Cohort 3, a participant was defined as recovered based on two consecutive negative NP/OP PCR tests, clearance by a healthcare professional, or resolution of symptoms. In the prospective study, mobile phlebotomists collected whole blood, serum and a nasopharyngeal or oropharyngeal swab from each participant. Prospective study participants could optionally give additional blood draws and questionnaires over an approximately 2-month period. Before DNA extraction, blood samples from the prospective study were shipped at room temperature or frozen.

Recombination linked TRBV28 to TRBJ1-4; TRBD1 lines up with 7 middle nucleotides. The sequence came from a woman in her 30s who had recovered from COVID-19. The sample comprised PBMCs or T cells enriched from blood (not recorded which). DNA sequence: TGTGCCAGCAATCGGGGACAGAAACTGTTTTTT. Translated, it reads CASNRGQKLFF.